These 13 T cell receptor beta chains share one sample of origin, sequenced in a study of control samples from healthy donors and cancer patients. Profiled with immunoSEQ multiplex PCR; TCRdb holds only in-frame clones, not every one. The table shows approximately 230,000 clones, with more than 65% occurring only once. Source material: PBMCs. These receptors all stem from a woman between 55 and 75 years old with lung cancer.

V and J are TRBV2 and TRBJ1-4, with D unresolved. CDR3 length: 16 residues. V was cut by 8 bases and J by 0 bases, with 16 bases left in between. Germline CDR1 SNHLY, CDR2 FYNNEI. CDR3 DNA: TGTGCCAGCTCTATTTTTGGCCGCGCAACTAATGAAAAACTGTTTTTT. Residues: CASSIFGRATNEKLFF.

V and J are TRBV20-1 and TRBJ2-3, with a tentative D call TRBD2 (5 bases). Trimming took 3 bases from V and 5 from J, leaving 15 bases between them. Germline CDR1 and CDR2: DFQATT and SNEGSKA (reference sequence). The CDR3 length is 14 residues. CDR3 sequence reads: CSASHGVNLDTQYF. DNA for the CDR3: TGCAGTGCTAGTCACGGGGTTAATCTAGATACGCAGTATTTT.

V is TRBV7-8 and J is TRBJ1-5; TRBD1 matches 12 bases. The ends lost 4 bases at V and 2 bases at J; junction bases unmatched: 6. CDR3 size: 17 residues. Per the germline V gene, CDR1 is SGHVS and CDR2 is FQNEAQ. The CDR3, as DNA: TGTGCCAGCAGCTGGGACAGGGGGCTGAGGGGCAATCAGCCCCAGCATTTT. Protein: CASSWDRGLRGNQPQHF.

This clone was observed a single time. The chain links TRBV3-1 (or the pseudogene TRBV3-2) to TRBJ2-1; the D gene is possibly TRBD2 (6 bases). Germline V gives CDR1 LGHDT, CDR2 YNNKEL (reference sequence). CDR3 length: 13 residues. Deletions cut 1 base from V and 9 bases from J, with 10 bases between. The CDR3 DNA is TGTGCCAGCAGCCAAGCGGGGGACCGTGAGCAGTTCTTC. Its protein product is CASSQAGDREQFF.

The chain has TRBV19 and TRBJ2-1; D is perhaps TRBD1 or TRBD2 (6 bases each). The CDR3 consists of 16 residues. Per the germline V gene, CDR1 is LNHDA and CDR2 is SQIVND (reference sequence). Trimming shortened V by 3 bases and J by 0 bases, and 12 bases separated the two germline ends. CDR3 sequence reads: CASSMTGAPSYNEQFF. The CDR3 DNA follows: TGTGCCAGTAGTATGACGGGGGCCCCCTCCTACAATGAGCAGTTCTTC.

The V gene is TRBV5-1, the J gene TRBJ2-2; 8 bases fit TRBD2. In germline, CDR1 is SGHRS, CDR2 YFSETQ. This CDR3 is built from 14 residues. With V trimmed by 6 bases and J by 7 bases, 8 bases remained unmatched. The CDR3: CASKVGGVDGELFF. The CDR3 DNA follows: TGCGCCAGCAAGGTCGGGGGGGTTGACGGGGAGCTGTTTTTT.

The table lists this clone with a few counts. The rearrangement joins TRBV4-2 to TRBJ2-7; D remains ambiguous. Trimming took off 0 bases at V and 5 bases at J, with 8 bases between the two ends. Per germline, CDR1 LGHNA and CDR2 YNFKEQ. CDR3 length: 13 amino acids. CDR3: CASSQDGQDEQYF. CDR3 bases: TGTGCCAGCAGCCAAGACGGGCAGGACGAGCAGTACTTC.

Points on this clone: This sample includes further DNA sequences coding for the same CDR3. The gene calls are TRBV5-1 and TRBJ2-1; TRBD2 agrees at 7 bases. J lost 0 bases, V lost 0 bases, and 0 bases had no gene match. CDR1 and CDR2 (germline): SGHRS, YFSETQ. The CDR3 loop spans 15 amino acids. This chain's CDR3 is CASSLGGGSYNEQFF. The CDR3 DNA reads TGCGCCAGCAGCTTGGGCGGGGGCTCCTACAATGAGCAGTTCTTC.

The chain carries TRBV3-1 (or the pseudogene TRBV3-2) and TRBJ2-7; the match to TRBD1 covers 11 bases. J gave up 7 bases and V 6 bases, and 11 bases lay outside the gene matches. This CDR3 is 15 amino acids long. Germline CDR1 and CDR2: LGHDT and YNNKEL (reference sequence). Here the CDR3 DNA reads TGTGCCAGCAGTCTGGGACAGGGGGAAACGGGGGAGCAGTACTTC. Translated: CASSLGQGETGEQYF.

V and J are TRBV5-8 and TRBJ1-5; 9 bases align to TRBD1. V shed 2 bases, J shed 9 bases, and the junction held 6 bases outside the gene matches. Germline assignment: CDR1 SGHTS and CDR2 YDEGEE. The CDR3 runs 14 residues. Here the CDR3 reads CASSFPDRGRPQHF. DNA of the CDR3: TGTGCCAGCAGCTTTCCGGACAGGGGACGGCCCCAGCATTTT.

This chain connects TRBV28 to TRBJ2-7; 7 bases fit TRBD1. The germline gives CDR1 MDHEN, CDR2 SYDVKM. The CDR3 totals 14 residues. V dropped 3 bases and J dropped 3; count of bases not matched to a gene: 5. The DNA of the CDR3 is TGTGCCAGCAGTTTTCTGGGGGACAGCTACGAGCAGTACTTC. Translated, it gives CASSFLGDSYEQYF. The variable domain in full, with the rest retrieved from reference TRBV28 and TRBJ2-7, is DVKVTQSSRYLVKRTGEKVFLECVQDMDHENMFWYRQDPGLGLRLIYFSYDVKMKEKGDIPEGYSVSREKKERFSLILESASTNQTSMYLCASSFLGDSYEQYFGPGTRLTVT.

The chain carries TRBV6-5 and TRBJ1-5; 7 bases fit TRBD1. The CDR3 is 12 amino acids. The V gene's germline CDR1 is MNHEY and CDR2 SVGAGI. V was pared by 6 bases and J by 5 bases, with 1 base of the junction left unmatched. The CDR3 coding sequence is TGTGCCAGCAGAACAGGGGATCAGCCCCAGCATTTT. This translates into CASRTGDQPQHF.

This clone was picked up one time. The sample holds other DNA sequences that translate to the same CDR3. The CDR3 nucleotides read TGCGCCAGCAGCTTGGATCAGGGGGCCAATTCACCCCTCCACTTT. It is translated as CASSLDQGANSPLHF. The chain has TRBV5-1 and TRBJ1-6; 8 bases align to TRBD1. J lost 7 bases, V lost 0 bases, and 3 bases had no gene match. This CDR3 comprises 15 residues. The germline gives CDR1 SGHRS, CDR2 YFSETQ.